This T cell receptor beta chain appears in the sequencing data of a study of T cell responses to AZD1222 COVID-19 vaccine. Notes on this clone: Its antigen is unidentified.

Study conclusions and caveats: Donors skewed white British and female; clonal diversity was possibly underestimated. Epitopes outside B.1.351 and B.1.1.7 mutated regions reportedly drew nearly half of spike TCRs.

Profiling relied on immunoSEQ multiplex PCR, and the TCRdb table lists in-frame clones only, not all of them. The repertoire includes approximately 130,000 clones, 80% to 95% of them detected once, and 4% to 4.5% sits in the top ten. Germline assignment: CDR1 SNHLY and CDR2 FYNNEI. V shed 6 bases and J shed 6 bases, with 8 bases lying between them. The length of the CDR3 is 11 residues. J is TRBJ1-2 and V is TRBV2, with no clear D. This sequence was found in an adult who received the MenACWY meningococcal vaccine as a control. The material was peripheral blood, obtained 28 days after the second dose of the MenACWY control vaccine. CDR3 DNA: TGTGCCAGCAGCCAGGTGAATGGCTACACCTTC. Protein sequence: CASSQVNGYTF.